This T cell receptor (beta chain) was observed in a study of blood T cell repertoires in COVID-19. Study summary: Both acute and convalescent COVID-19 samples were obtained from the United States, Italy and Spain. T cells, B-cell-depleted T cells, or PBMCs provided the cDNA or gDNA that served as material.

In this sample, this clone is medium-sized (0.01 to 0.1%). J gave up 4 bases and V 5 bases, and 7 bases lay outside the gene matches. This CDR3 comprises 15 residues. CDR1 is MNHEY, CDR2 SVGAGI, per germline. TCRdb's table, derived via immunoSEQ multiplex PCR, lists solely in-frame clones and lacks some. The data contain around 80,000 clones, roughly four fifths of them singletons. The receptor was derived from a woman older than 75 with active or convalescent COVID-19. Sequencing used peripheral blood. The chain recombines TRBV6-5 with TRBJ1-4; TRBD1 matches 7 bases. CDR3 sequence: CASSPGQTNNEKLFF. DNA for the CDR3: TGTGCCAGCAGTCCGGGACAGACAAATAATGAAAAACTGTTTTTT.